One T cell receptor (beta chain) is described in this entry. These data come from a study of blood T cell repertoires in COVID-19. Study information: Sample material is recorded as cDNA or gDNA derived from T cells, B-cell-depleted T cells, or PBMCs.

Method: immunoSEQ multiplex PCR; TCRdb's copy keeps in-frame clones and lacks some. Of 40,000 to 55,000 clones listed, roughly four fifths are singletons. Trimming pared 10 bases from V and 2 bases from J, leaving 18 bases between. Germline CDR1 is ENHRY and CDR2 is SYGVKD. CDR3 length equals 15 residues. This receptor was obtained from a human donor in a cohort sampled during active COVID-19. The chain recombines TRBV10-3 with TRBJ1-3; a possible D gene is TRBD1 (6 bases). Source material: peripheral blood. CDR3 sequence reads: CATIGQTITGNTIYF. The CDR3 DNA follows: TGTGCCACAATTGGACAGACGATTACTGGAAACACCATATATTTT.